This TCR beta chain originates from a study of blood T cell repertoires in COVID-19. Looking at the study overall: Samples representing acute and convalescent COVID-19 were sourced from the United States, Italy and Spain. Sample material is recorded as cDNA or gDNA derived from T cells, B-cell-depleted T cells, or PBMCs.

J gave up 6 bases and V 3 bases, and 7 bases lay outside the gene matches. The germline CDR1 and CDR2 sequences are LNHDA and SQIVND (reference sequence). This CDR3 comprises 15 residues. As processed by the authors: Amplification of reference gene primers provided the estimated nucleated cell counts. Repertoires were generated with immunoSEQ multiplex PCR, while TCRdb's copy carries only in-frame clones and drops some. Clone size and the V and J calls come from that table; the DNA yielded D and trimming. This sample has 150,000 to 200,000 clones; 87% occur once, and the top ten carry around 5%. The chain has TRBV19 and TRBJ2-7, with 11 bases that match TRBD2. This receptor was obtained from a human donor in a cohort sampled during active COVID-19. What was sequenced was peripheral blood. As DNA, the CDR3 is TGTGCCAGTAGTATCTCCCCGGGACTAGCGGTCGAGCAGTACTTC. This sequence encodes CASSISPGLAVEQYF.